The 6 T cell receptor beta chains below were found in one sample sequenced in a study of blood T cell repertoires in COVID-19. Assay: immunoSEQ multiplex PCR; the TCRdb copy retains only in-frame clones and omits some. The top ten hold 1% of the sample, which has 300,000 or so clones, about nine tenths seen once. Sequenced sample: peripheral blood. The receptors here all came from a man aged 45-65 years with active or convalescent COVID-19.

V and J are TRBV27 and TRBJ2-2, with 10 positions matching TRBD2. Trimming took 3 bases from V and 5 from J; bases not matched to a gene: 9. The CDR3 extends over 17 amino acids. Germline V gene sequence: CDR1 MNHEY, CDR2 SMNVEV (reference sequence). The CDR3 loop reads CASSLKAGGLRTGELFF. DNA for the CDR3: TGTGCCAGCAGTTTGAAAGCGGGAGGGCTCAGAACCGGGGAGCTGTTTTTT.

V gene TRBV18 combines with J gene TRBJ2-3; D not resolved. The CDR3 is 15 amino acids. Trimming took off 3 bases at V and 0 bases at J, with 10 bases between the two ends. Germline loops: CDR1 KGHSH, CDR2 LQKENI. The CDR3, as DNA: TGTGCCAGCTCACCGTCGGTAGCTAGCACAGATACGCAGTATTTT. This sequence encodes CASSPSVASTDTQYF.

The V and J genes are TRBV11-2 and TRBJ2-1; tentative D call: TRBD2 (5 bases). Looked up from germline, CDR1 is SGHAT and CDR2 is FQNNGV. V gave up 5 bases and J gave up 4 bases, with 15 bases separating them. The CDR3 totals 15 residues. CDR3 nucleotides: TGTGCCAGCAGCCCGGGGAGAGCAGTTTACAATGAGCAGTTCTTC. Its protein is CASSPGRAVYNEQFF.

In this sample, this clone turned up once. The chain employs TRBV19 and TRBJ1-5; no clear D gene. The CDR3 is 15 amino acids. CDR1 LNHDA and CDR2 SQIVND come from the germline V gene (reference sequence). The V and J ends lost 3 bases and 0 bases respectively, with 9 bases between them. Written as DNA, the CDR3 is TGTGCCAGTAGTATTTCTGTCTATAGCAATCAGCCCCAGCATTTT. Translation: CASSISVYSNQPQHF.

This sequence joins TRBV7-2 and TRBJ1-1, with 11 positions matching TRBD1. Germline CDR1 is SGHTA and CDR2 is FQGNSA. The CDR3 runs to 14 residues. Trimming took 3 bases from V and 7 from J; bases not matched to a gene: 4. CDR3 nucleotides: TGTGCCAGCAGCTTCGGACAGGGGGCTGGTGAAGCTTTCTTT. It yields the protein CASSFGQGAGEAFF.

The genes are TRBV2 and TRBJ1-4; 7 nucleotides match TRBD1. V trimming: 8 bases; J trimming: 2 bases; junction bases outside the gene matches: 2. This CDR3 spans 13 amino acids. CDR1 is SNHLY and CDR2 is FYNNEI in the germline V gene. The CDR3 nucleotides are TGTGCCAGCGCGGGACAGACTAATGAAAAACTGTTTTTT. Its protein is CASAGQTNEKLFF.